The sequence of this T cell receptor beta chain was determined in a study of blood T cell repertoires in COVID-19. This clone was seen just once. Produced via immunoSEQ multiplex PCR; TCRdb's table is partial and in-frame only. The sample has roughly 130,000 clones, 70% to 80% seen once. Input material: peripheral blood. This clonotype was obtained from a woman aged 70-85 years with COVID-19, enrolled during active disease.

CDR3 DNA: TGTGCCAGTTCGTTGGGACAGGACACTGAAGCTTTCTTT. Encoded protein: CASSLGQDTEAFF. The chain combines TRBV18 with TRBJ1-1, with 8 bases matching TRBD1. The CDR3 is 13 amino acids. Germline loops: CDR1 KGHSH, CDR2 LQKENI. The V segment lost 9 bases and the J segment 3 bases; nucleotides outside the gene matches: 6.